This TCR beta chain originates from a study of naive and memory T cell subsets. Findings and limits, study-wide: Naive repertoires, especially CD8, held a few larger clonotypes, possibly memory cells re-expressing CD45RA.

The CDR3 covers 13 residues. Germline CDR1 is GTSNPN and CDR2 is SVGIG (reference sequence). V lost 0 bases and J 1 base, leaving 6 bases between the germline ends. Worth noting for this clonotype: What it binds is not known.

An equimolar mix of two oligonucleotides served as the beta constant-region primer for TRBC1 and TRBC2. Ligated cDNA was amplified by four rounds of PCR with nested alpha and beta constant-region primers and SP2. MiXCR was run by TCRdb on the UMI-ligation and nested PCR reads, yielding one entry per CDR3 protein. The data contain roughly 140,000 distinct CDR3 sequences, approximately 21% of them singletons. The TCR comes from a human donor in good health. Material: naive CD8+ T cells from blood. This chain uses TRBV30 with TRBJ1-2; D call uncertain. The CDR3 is CAWSVSNNYGYTF. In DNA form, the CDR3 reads TGTGCCTGGAGTGTGAGTAATAACTATGGCTACACCTTC.